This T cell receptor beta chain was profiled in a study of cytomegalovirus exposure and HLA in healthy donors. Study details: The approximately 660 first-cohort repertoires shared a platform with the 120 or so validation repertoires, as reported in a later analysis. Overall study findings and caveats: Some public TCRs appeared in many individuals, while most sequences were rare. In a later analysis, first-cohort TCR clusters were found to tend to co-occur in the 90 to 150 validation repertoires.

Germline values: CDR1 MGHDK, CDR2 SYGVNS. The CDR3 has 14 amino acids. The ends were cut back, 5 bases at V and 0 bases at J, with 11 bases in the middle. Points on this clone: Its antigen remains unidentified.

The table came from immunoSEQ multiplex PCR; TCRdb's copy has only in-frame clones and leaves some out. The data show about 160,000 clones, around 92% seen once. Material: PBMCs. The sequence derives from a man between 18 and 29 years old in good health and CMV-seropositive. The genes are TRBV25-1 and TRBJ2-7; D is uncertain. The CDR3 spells CASSRVKSSYEQYF. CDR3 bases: TGTGCCAGCAGTCGGGTGAAGAGCTCCTACGAGCAGTACTTC.